This is a list of T cell receptor beta chains from one sample in a study of spatial heterogeneity in lung cancer. TCRdb re-called the 5' RACE reads with MiXCR, one entry per CDR3 protein. The table records some 12,000 distinct CDR3 sequences, about 12% of them present only once. The material sequenced was lung tumor tissue, taken at surgery. The receptor set was obtained from a female donor with early-stage non-small cell lung cancer. CDR3s include the opening cysteine and the closing phenylalanine or tryptophan.

TRBV20-1	TRBJ2-3	CSARPLRLAPTDTQYF
TRBV20-1	TRBJ1-2	CSAEGGQNRDGYTF
TRBV12-3/TRBV12-4	TRBJ1-5	CASSFDRSGRGAQHF
TRBV10-3	TRBJ2-5	CAISAGVQETQYF
TRBV7-3	TRBJ2-5	CASSLGVGVAQYF
TRBV11-2	TRBJ2-2	CASSLGVLELFF
TRBV29-1	TRBJ1-1	CSARGSPYTEAFF
TRBV30	TRBJ1-4	CAWSTVGSNQFF
TRBV7-2	TRBJ1-1	CASSLVWNTEAFF
TRBV18	TRBJ1-3	CASSPTGSSGNTIYF
TRBV25-1	TRBJ1-3	CASSLTGARNTIYF
TRBV7-2	TRBJ2-1	CASSLGLAGQFF
TRBV20-1	TRBJ2-1	CSAGRAGLSNEQFF
TRBV7-2	TRBJ2-3	CASSRSSLYAGGPTDTQYF
TRBV10-1	TRBJ1-6	CASSRENSPLHF
TRBV5-1	TRBJ2-7	CASSQVTGSEQYF
TRBV9	TRBJ2-7	CASSVDNRGREQYF
TRBV5-6	TRBJ1-4	CASSGTGVRDEKLFF
TRBV18	TRBJ1-2	CASSPDLGSHGYTF
TRBV9	TRBJ1-1	CASSVAWQNTEAFF
TRBV5-8	TRBJ2-2	CASSLGRNTGELFF
TRBV7-3	TRBJ2-7	CASSLTGLPPYEQYF
TRBV18	TRBJ2-5	CASSPTSGETQYF
TRBV12-5	TRBJ2-7	CASGWGDTYEQYF
TRBV18	TRBJ2-5	CASSPSDVGTQYF
TRBV20-1	TRBJ2-3	CSALGTSATDTQYF
TRBV30	TRBJ2-1	CAWAAGAPWNEQFF